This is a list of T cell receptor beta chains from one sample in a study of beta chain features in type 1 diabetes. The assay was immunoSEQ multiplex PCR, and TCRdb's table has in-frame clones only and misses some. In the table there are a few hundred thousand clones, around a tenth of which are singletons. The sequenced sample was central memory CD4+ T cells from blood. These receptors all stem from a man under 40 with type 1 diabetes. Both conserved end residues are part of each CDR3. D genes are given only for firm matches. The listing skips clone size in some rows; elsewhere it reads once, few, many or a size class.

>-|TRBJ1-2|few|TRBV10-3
CAISEDGNYGYTF
TGTGCCATCAGTGAGGACGGAAACTATGGCTACACCTTC
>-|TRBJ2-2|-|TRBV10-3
CAISESGGRDTGELFF
TGTGCCATCAGTGAGTCTGGGGGGCGGGACACCGGGGAGCTGTTTTTT
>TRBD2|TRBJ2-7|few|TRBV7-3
CASSSGTSGRTTYEQYF
TGTGCCAGCAGCTCCGGGACTAGCGGGAGGACCACCTACGAGCAGTACTTC
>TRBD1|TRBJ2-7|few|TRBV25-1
CASSEGQGAYEQYF
TGTGCCAGCAGTGAGGGACAGGGGGCTTACGAGCAGTACTTC
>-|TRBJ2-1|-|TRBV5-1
CASSLSWGSNEQFF
TGCGCCAGCAGCTTGAGTTGGGGTAGCAATGAGCAGTTCTTC
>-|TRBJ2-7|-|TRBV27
CASSLEGGGYEQYF
TGTGCCAGCAGTTTAGAGGGTGGGGGGTACGAGCAGTACTTC
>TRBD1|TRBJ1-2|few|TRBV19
CASQTGDGLYGYTF
TGTGCCAGCCAGACAGGGGATGGGCTCTATGGCTACACCTTC
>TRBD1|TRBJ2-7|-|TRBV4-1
CASSQESRGQASYEQYF
TGCGCCAGCAGCCAAGAATCTCGGGGACAGGCATCCTACGAGCAGTACTTC
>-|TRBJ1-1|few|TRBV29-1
CSVIWTNTEAFF
TGCAGCGTTATCTGGACCAACACTGAAGCTTTCTTT
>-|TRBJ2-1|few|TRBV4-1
CASSQSWQGYNEQFF
TGCGCCAGCAGCCAAAGCTGGCAGGGCTACAATGAGCAGTTCTTC
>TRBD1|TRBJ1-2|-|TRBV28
CASSPGGWSYGYTF
TGTGCCAGCAGTCCAGGGGGCTGGAGCTATGGCTACACCTTC
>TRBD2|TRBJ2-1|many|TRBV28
CASSLSEREGLWENEQFF
TGTGCCAGCAGTTTATCTGAGCGGGAGGGCCTATGGGAAAATGAGCAGTTCTTC
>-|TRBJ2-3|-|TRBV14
CASSPQAIRTDTQYF
TGTGCCAGCAGCCCTCAGGCAATCCGCACAGATACGCAGTATTTT
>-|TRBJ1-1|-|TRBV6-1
CASSEGQSNTEAFF
TGTGCCAGCAGTGAAGGACAGTCGAACACTGAAGCTTTCTTT
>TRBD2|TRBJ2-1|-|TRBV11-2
CASSLGGGGSYNEQFF
TGTGCCAGCAGCTTAGGTGGCGGGGGATCCTACAATGAGCAGTTCTTC
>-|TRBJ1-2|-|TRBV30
CACPHKGNSYGYTF
TGTGCCTGCCCGCACAAGGGGAACAGCTATGGCTACACCTTC
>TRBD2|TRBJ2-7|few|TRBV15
CATGRASGKYEQYF
TGTGCCACCGGGCGAGCTAGCGGGAAATACGAGCAGTACTTC
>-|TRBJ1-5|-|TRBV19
CASSRQGNQPQHF
TGTGCCAGTAGCAGACAGGGCAATCAGCCCCAGCATTTT
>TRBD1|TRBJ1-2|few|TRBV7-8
CASSEVTGTGVGYTF
TGTGCCAGCAGCGAAGTCACCGGGACAGGGGTTGGCTACACCTTC
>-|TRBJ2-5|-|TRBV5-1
CASTLELGTQYF
TGCGCCAGCACCCTGGAACTGGGGACCCAGTACTTC
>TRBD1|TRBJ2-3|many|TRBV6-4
CASSTRQGVGGDTQYF
TGTGCCAGCAGCACCCGACAGGGGGTTGGAGGGGATACGCAGTATTTT
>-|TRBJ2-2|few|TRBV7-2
CASSFQGGTGELFF
TGTGCCAGCAGCTTTCAGGGTGGCACCGGGGAGCTGTTTTTT
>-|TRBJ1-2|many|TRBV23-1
CASSQSLKGDPGSGYTF
TGCGCCAGCAGTCAATCCCTCAAGGGAGATCCCGGCAGTGGCTACACCTTC
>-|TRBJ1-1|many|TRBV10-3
CAISESPGTNTEAFF
TGTGCCATCAGTGAGTCGCCGGGCACGAACACTGAAGCTTTCTTT
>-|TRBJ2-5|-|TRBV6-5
CASSYSGVGETQYF
TGTGCCAGCAGTTACTCAGGAGTAGGGGAGACCCAGTACTTC
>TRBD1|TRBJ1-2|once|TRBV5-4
CASSQPGQGANYGYTF
TGTGCCAGCAGCCAACCGGGACAGGGGGCTAACTATGGCTACACCTTC
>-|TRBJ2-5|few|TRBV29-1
CSVDGRQGSGETQYF
TGCAGCGTTGACGGTCGGCAGGGGAGTGGAGAGACCCAGTACTTC
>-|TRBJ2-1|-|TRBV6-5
CARAGSYNEQFF
TGTGCCAGGGCGGGCTCCTACAATGAGCAGTTCTTC
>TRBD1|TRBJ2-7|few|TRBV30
CAWSVQTGSSEQYF
TGTGCCTGGAGTGTTCAGACAGGGTCCAGCGAGCAGTACTTC
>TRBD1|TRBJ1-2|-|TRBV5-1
CASSLVTGGRDGYTF
TGCGCCAGCAGCTTGGTGACAGGGGGAAGAGATGGCTACACCTTC
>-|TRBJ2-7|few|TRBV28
CASSEGYEQYF
TGTGCCAGCAGTGAAGGGTACGAGCAGTACTTC
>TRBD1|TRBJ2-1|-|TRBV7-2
CASSWTGGGEYEQFF
TGTGCCAGCAGCTGGACAGGGGGCGGTGAGTATGAGCAGTTCTTC
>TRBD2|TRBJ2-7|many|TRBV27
CASSFASGRSYEQYF
TGTGCCAGCAGTTTTGCTAGCGGCCGATCCTACGAGCAGTACTTC
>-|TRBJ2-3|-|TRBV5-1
CASRLQATYTDTQYF
TGCGCCAGCAGACTACAGGCGACCTACACAGATACGCAGTATTTT
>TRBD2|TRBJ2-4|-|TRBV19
CASSPGLGGYIQYF
TGTGCCAGCTCGCCGGGACTAGGAGGTTACATTCAGTACTTC
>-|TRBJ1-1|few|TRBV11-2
CASSLNPAMNTEAFF
TGTGCCAGCAGCTTAAATCCGGCGATGAACACTGAAGCTTTCTTT
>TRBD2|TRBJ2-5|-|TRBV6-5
CASSYSASGKETQYF
TGTGCCAGCAGTTACTCGGCTAGCGGTAAAGAGACCCAGTACTTC
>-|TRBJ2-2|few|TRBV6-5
CASYFLTGELFF
TGTGCCAGTTACTTTCTCACCGGGGAGCTGTTTTTT
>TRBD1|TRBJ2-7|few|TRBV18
CASSPLSGTGSNEQYF
TGTGCCAGCTCACCACTGTCCGGGACAGGGTCTAACGAGCAGTACTTC
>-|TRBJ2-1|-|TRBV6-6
CASSPAGAAYNEQFF
TGTGCCAGCAGTCCCGCCGGGGCAGCCTACAATGAGCAGTTCTTC
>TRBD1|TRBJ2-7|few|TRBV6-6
CASQLGTGGTEQYF
TGTGCCAGTCAATTAGGGACAGGGGGTACCGAGCAGTACTTC
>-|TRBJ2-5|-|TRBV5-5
CASSLNGETQYF
TGTGCCAGCAGCTTGAATGGCGAGACCCAGTACTTC
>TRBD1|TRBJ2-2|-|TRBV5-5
CASSFQTGANTGELFF
TGTGCCAGCAGCTTTCAGACAGGGGCGAACACCGGGGAGCTGTTTTTT
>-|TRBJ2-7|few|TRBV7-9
CASSALGQTYEQYF
TGTGCCAGCAGCGCCCTGGGGCAGACCTACGAGCAGTACTTC
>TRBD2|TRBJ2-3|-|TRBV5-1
CASSWGGRTRSTDTQYF
TGCGCCAGCAGCTGGGGGGGAAGGACACGAAGCACAGATACGCAGTATTTT
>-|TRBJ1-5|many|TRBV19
CASSIAGGGDQPQHF
TGTGCCAGTAGTATCGCGGGGGGAGGCGATCAGCCCCAGCATTTT
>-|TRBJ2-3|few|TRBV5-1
CASSYLAPDTQYF
TGCGCCAGCAGCTACCTTGCCCCAGATACGCAGTATTTT
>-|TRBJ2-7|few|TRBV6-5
CASSYSIKRYYEQYF
TGTGCCAGCAGTTACTCGATAAAGCGGTACTACGAGCAGTACTTC
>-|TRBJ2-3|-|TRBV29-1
CSVAEGTSTDTQYF
TGCAGCGTTGCGGAGGGGACAAGCACAGATACGCAGTATTTT
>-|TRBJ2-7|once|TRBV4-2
CASSQDDRSSYEQYF
TGTGCCAGCAGCCAAGATGACAGAAGCTCCTACGAGCAGTACTTC
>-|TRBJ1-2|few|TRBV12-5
CASGLAEGNRDRYGYTF
TGTGCTAGTGGTTTGGCCGAGGGGAACAGGGACCGTTATGGCTACACCTTC
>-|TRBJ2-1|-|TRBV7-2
CASSFDEHRNNEQFF
TGTGCCAGCAGCTTTGATGAACATAGAAACAATGAGCAGTTCTTC